Below, 29 T cell receptor beta chains from the same sample are listed, as sequenced in a study of CXCR3-negative and CXCR3-positive naive CD8 T cells. UMI-labeled 5' RACE TRB cDNA libraries were prepared from the cells. TCRdb derives one entry per CDR3 protein from the 5' RACE reads, leaving out DNA. Seen in this sample are tens of thousands of distinct CDR3 sequences; the ten most common clones hold 1.5%. Input material: naive CXCR3- CD8+ T cells from blood. Noted subset: CD45RO-CCR7+CD27+CD95- naive CD8+ T cells lacking CXCR3 (TNR3-). The source of these receptors is a human donor in good health. Some clones in this sample may be carry-over from other donors' samples.

The chain uses TRBV13 and TRBJ2-5; TCRdb indicates TRBD1, and absent DNA this call remains unverified. Looked up from germline, CDR1 is PRHDT and CDR2 is FYEKMQ (reference sequence). The CDR3 spans 16 residues. CDR3: CASSLSDRGVEETQYF.

The genes are TRBV15 and TRBJ2-1; no DNA is available, so the TRBD2 call from TCRdb remains unchecked. The CDR3 extends over 15 amino acids. Germline V gene sequence: CDR1 LNHNV, CDR2 YYDKDF (reference sequence). CDR3 sequence: CATSTGTSGRGEQFF.

Its frequency marks this clonotype as medium-sized. The chain recombines TRBV29-1 with TRBJ2-2. CDR3 length: 13 amino acids. Germline V CDR1 and CDR2: SQVTM, ANQGSEA. The CDR3 protein is CSVEQPNTGELFF.

The chain carries TRBV7-8 and TRBJ2-7; as DNA is missing, the TRBD1 call by TCRdb cannot be tested. The CDR3 contains 12 residues. Germline V gene sequence: CDR1 SGHVS, CDR2 FQNEAQ. This CDR3 is CASSLAGVEQYF.

The genes are TRBV7-9 and TRBJ2-7; the D call from TCRdb, TRBD2, cannot be confirmed without DNA. Germline assignment: CDR1 SEHNR and CDR2 FQNEAQ (reference sequence). The CDR3 contains 14 residues. The CDR3 reads CASSPTGRVFEQYF. The full variable domain, rest sourced from reference TRBV7-9 and TRBJ2-7, is DTGVSQNPRHKITKRGQNVTFRCDPISEHNRLYWYRQTLGQGPEFLTYFQNEAQLEKSRLLSDRFSAERPKGSFSTLEIQRTEQGDSAMYLCASSPTGRVFEQYFGPGTRLTVT.

V gene TRBV29-1 combines with J gene TRBJ2-7; without DNA, the TCRdb call of TRBD1 cannot be checked. The CDR3 is 13 amino acids. Germline-derived CDR1 and CDR2 are SQVTM and ANQGSEA. The CDR3 loop reads CSVTGTGIYEQYF.

The rearrangement joins TRBV20-1 to TRBJ2-7; without DNA, the TCRdb call of TRBD2 cannot be checked. This CDR3 is 13 amino acids long. The germline gives CDR1 DFQATT, CDR2 SNEGSKA (reference sequence). The CDR3 sequence is CNARGEGSHEQYF.

By frequency, this clonotype is medium-sized. The CDR3 protein is CASSKQGLGYYEQYF. V usage is TRBV23-1 and J usage is TRBJ2-7; no DNA is available, so the TRBD1 call from TCRdb remains unchecked. TRBV23-1 is designated an ORF whose function remains uncertain. This CDR3 spans 15 amino acids.

The CDR3 protein is CASSLGTVNEQYF. V gene TRBV7-9 combines with J gene TRBJ2-7; TCRdb picks TRBD2, but there is no DNA to check that call. CDR1 and CDR2 (germline): SEHNR, FQNEAQ (reference sequence). CDR3 length equals 13 residues.

This chain connects TRBV4-2 to TRBJ2-3; TCRdb designates TRBD1, a call that cannot be tested without DNA. Germline values: CDR1 LGHNA, CDR2 YNFKEQ. The CDR3 loop spans 15 amino acids. CDR3 sequence: CASGPVRGATDTQYF.

The chain has TRBV25-1 and TRBJ2-7; TCRdb gives TRBD1 as the D gene, but with no DNA this cannot be confirmed. Germline V gene data show CDR1 as MGHDK and CDR2 as SYGVNS. This CDR3 has 15 amino acids. The CDR3 reads CASSRPGTGLYEQYF.

The chain uses TRBV4-2 and TRBJ1-5. The CDR3 has 15 amino acids. Per germline, CDR1 LGHNA and CDR2 YNFKEQ. The CDR3 region is CASSQEHEAYQPQHF.

The rearrangement links TRBV12-3 or TRBV12-4 to TRBJ1-2; TCRdb indicates TRBD1, and absent DNA this call remains unverified. The CDR3 covers 13 residues. This CDR3 is CASSLGAVYGYTF.

The chain uses TRBV7-8 and TRBJ1-2. Germline lookup yields CDR1 SGHVS and CDR2 FQNEAQ. This CDR3 is built from 15 residues. The chain's CDR3 is CASSFSTGRRDGYTF.

The CDR3 sequence is CSADTTSGTINEQYF. The chain uses TRBV20-1 and TRBJ2-7; no DNA is available, so the TRBD2 call from TCRdb remains unchecked. Germline loops: CDR1 DFQATT, CDR2 SNEGSKA (reference sequence). The CDR3 runs 15 residues.

V usage is TRBV28 and J usage is TRBJ2-3; checking the TCRdb D call of TRBD1 is not possible without DNA. The germline V gene has CDR1 MDHEN and CDR2 SYDVKM. The CDR3 extends over 13 amino acids. The chain's CDR3 is CASSWDSTDTQYF.

The V call is TRBV29-1, the J call TRBJ2-1. This CDR3 is built from 15 residues. Germline V lookup: CDR1 SQVTM, CDR2 ANQGSEA. CDR3 residues: CSVELVGYAANEQFF.

The genes are TRBV10-1 and TRBJ2-1. The CDR3 consists of 14 residues. The V gene's germline CDR1 is WNHNN and CDR2 SYGVQD (reference sequence). The CDR3 sequence is CASSDYLSYNEQFF.

By frequency, this clonotype registers medium-sized. This rearrangement joins TRBV3-1 to TRBJ2-1; no DNA is available, so the TRBD2 call from TCRdb remains unchecked. CDR3 length: 14 residues. Germline V gene data show CDR1 as LGHDT and CDR2 as YNNKEL (reference sequence). The CDR3 is CASSQPSATNEQFF.

CDR3 loop: CASSYLRTEDYGYTF. This chain links TRBV6-6 with TRBJ1-2; TCRdb's D gene call, TRBD1, goes unchecked for lack of DNA. Germline lookup yields CDR1 MNHNY and CDR2 SVGAGI (reference sequence). This CDR3 is 15 amino acids long.

The chain links TRBV7-2 to TRBJ1-1. The CDR3 has 16 amino acids. Germline V gene lookup returns CDR1 SGHTA and CDR2 FQGNSA. The CDR3 is CASSLDTRTVNTEAFF.

This chain uses TRBV29-1 with TRBJ1-2; the D call from TCRdb, TRBD1, cannot be confirmed without DNA. Germline V gene lookup returns CDR1 SQVTM and CDR2 ANQGSEA. The CDR3 is made up of 13 amino acids. The CDR3 reads CSVLGQTNYGYTF.

The chain is built from TRBV7-2 and TRBJ2-1; TCRdb reports TRBD1, a call that lacks DNA to check it against. Germline V gives CDR1 SGHTA, CDR2 FQGNSA. The CDR3 sequence is 16 residues long. CDR3 in amino acids: CASSSIPGQGVVEQFF.

The chain combines TRBV12-3 or TRBV12-4 with TRBJ2-5; TCRdb returns TRBD1, unconfirmable since there is no DNA. The CDR3 consists of 14 residues. This CDR3 reads CASSWTGFMETQYF.

The chain employs TRBV11-2 and TRBJ2-1. The CDR3 loop spans 11 amino acids. The V gene's germline CDR1 is SGHAT and CDR2 FQNNGV. CDR3 protein: CASSLGYGQFF.

V is TRBV7-9 and J is TRBJ1-1. The CDR3 consists of 17 residues. CDR1 and CDR2 (germline): SEHNR, FQNEAQ (reference sequence). The CDR3 sequence: CASSQGDGPFRNTEAFF.

J is TRBJ2-7 and V is TRBV28. This CDR3 comprises 17 residues. Per the germline V gene, CDR1 is MDHEN and CDR2 is SYDVKM. This chain's CDR3 is CASSLVFTPPSAYEQYF.

The chain has TRBV28 and TRBJ2-7; TCRdb outputs TRBD1, but without DNA this stays unchecked. The CDR3 consists of 14 residues. Germline CDR1 MDHEN, CDR2 SYDVKM. The CDR3 sequence is CASSFPSLAYEQYF.

V gene TRBV20-1 combines with J gene TRBJ1-3; TCRdb returns TRBD1, unconfirmable since there is no DNA. The CDR3 runs 13 residues. CDR1 is DFQATT and CDR2 is SNEGSKA in the germline V gene (reference sequence). The CDR3 is CSARRGSGNTIYF.